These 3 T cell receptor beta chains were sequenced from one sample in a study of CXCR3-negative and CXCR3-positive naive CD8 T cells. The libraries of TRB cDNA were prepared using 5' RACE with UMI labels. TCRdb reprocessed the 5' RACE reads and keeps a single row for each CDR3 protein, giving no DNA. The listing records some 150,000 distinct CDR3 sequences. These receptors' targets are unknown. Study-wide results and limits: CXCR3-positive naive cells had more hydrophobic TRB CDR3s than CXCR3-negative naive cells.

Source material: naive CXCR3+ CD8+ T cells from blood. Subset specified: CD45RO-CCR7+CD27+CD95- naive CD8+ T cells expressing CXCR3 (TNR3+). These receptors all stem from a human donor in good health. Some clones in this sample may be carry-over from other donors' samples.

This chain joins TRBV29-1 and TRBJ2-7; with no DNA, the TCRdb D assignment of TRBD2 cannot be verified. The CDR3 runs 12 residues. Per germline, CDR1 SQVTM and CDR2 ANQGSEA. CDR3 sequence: CSTTGLSGEQYF.

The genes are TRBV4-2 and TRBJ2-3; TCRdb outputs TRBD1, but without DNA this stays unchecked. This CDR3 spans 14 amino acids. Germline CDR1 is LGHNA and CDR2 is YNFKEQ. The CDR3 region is CASSQARGSDTQYF.

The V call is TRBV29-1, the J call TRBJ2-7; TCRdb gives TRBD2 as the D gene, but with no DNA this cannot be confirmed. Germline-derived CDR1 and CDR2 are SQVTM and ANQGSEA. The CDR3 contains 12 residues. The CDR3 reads CSASGIHYEQYF.